This record looks at one TCR beta chain sequence and its context. Each CDR3 protein gets one entry after TCRdb re-called the 5' RACE reads with MiXCR. Here the sample spans about 320,000 distinct CDR3 sequences, 13% to 15% being singletons. The source of the sample is a study of T-cell memory formation after mild COVID-19. Trimming took off 7 bases at V and 0 bases at J, with 9 bases between the two ends. CDR3 length: 13 amino acids. Germline lookup yields CDR1 SQVTM and CDR2 ANQGSEA. Source material: PBMCs or a T cell subset sorted from them (not recorded which). The clonotype comes from a man between 18 and 35 years old who had mild COVID-19 (a few samples of this study predate the infection). Cell type and time point are not known. The chain has TRBV29-1 and TRBJ2-2, with D perhaps TRBD1 (6 bases). The CDR3 DNA is TGCAGCGCACGACAGGCGAACACCGGGGAGCTGTTTTTT. It translates to CSARQANTGELFF.